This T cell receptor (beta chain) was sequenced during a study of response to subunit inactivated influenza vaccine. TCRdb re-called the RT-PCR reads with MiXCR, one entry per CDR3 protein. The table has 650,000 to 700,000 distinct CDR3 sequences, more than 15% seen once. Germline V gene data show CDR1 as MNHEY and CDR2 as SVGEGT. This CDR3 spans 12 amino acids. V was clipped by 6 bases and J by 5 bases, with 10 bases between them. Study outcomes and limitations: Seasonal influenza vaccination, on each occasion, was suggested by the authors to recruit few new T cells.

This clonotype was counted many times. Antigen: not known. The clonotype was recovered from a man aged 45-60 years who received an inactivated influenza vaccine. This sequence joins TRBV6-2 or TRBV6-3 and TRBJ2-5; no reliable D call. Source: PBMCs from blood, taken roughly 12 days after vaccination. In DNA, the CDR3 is TGTGCCAGCAGCCCCGTGGACGAGACCCAGTACTTC. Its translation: CASSPVDETQYF.